This T cell receptor beta chain was profiled in a study of blood T cells in healthy people across ages. Primers used in a second PCR of roughly 7 to 12 cycles were a sample-barcoded 5' primer and a J-beta primer mix. TCRdb redid the calling of the 5' RACE reads with MiXCR, one entry per CDR3 protein. The sample includes around 670,000 distinct CDR3 sequences, less than 35% seen only once; the top ten take more than 15%. The CDR3 is made up of 14 amino acids. Trimming removed 4 bases at V and 5 bases at J, with 12 bases between. Per germline, CDR1 SGHKS and CDR2 YYEKEE (reference sequence). This clonotype showed up just a few times.

The receptor comes from a woman aged 80 or over in good health. Material for sequencing was blood. J is TRBJ2-2 and V is TRBV5-5; possible D gene TRBD2, 5 bases. Here the CDR3 reads CASSRLTSTGELFF. Here the CDR3 DNA reads TGTGCCAGCAGCCGGTTAACTAGTACCGGGGAGCTGTTTTTT.